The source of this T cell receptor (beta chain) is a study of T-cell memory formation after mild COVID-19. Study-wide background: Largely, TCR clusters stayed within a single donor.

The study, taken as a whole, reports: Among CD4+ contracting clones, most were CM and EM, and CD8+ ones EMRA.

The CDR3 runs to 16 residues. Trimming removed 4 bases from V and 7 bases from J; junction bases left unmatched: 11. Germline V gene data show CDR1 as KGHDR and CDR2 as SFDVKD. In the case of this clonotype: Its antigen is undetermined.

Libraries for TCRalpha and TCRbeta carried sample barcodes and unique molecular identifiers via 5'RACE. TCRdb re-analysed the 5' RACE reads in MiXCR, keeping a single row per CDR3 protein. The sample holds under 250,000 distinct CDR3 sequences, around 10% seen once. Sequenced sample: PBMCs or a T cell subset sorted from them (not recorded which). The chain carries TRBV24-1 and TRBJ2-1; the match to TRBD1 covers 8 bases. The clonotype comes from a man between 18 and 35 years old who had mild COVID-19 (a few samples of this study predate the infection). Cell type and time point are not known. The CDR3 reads CATSDVWGTGKNEQFF. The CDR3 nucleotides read TGTGCCACCAGTGACGTCTGGGGGACAGGTAAAAATGAGCAGTTCTTC.